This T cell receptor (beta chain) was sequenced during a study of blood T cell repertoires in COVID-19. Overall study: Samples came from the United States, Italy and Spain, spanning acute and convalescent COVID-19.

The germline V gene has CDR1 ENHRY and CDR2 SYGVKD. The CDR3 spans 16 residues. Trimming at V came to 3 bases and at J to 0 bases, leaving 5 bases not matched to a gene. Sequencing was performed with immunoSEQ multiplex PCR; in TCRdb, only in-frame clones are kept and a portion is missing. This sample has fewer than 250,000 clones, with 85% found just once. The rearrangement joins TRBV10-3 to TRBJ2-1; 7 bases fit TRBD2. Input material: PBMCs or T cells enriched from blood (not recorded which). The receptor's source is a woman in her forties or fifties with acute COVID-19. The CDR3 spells CAISDAGVSSYNEQFF. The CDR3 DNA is TGTGCCATCAGTGATGCGGGGGTGAGCTCCTACAATGAGCAGTTCTTC.